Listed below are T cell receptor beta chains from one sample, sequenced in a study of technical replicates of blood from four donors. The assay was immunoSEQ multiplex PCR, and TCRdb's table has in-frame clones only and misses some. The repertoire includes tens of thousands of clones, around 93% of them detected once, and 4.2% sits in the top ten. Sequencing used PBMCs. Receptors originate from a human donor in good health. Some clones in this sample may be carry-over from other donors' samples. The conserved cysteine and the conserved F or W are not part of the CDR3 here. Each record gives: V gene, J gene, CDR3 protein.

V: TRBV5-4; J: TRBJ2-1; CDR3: ASSLGLGRYNEQF
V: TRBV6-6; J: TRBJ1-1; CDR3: ATWPTMNTEAF
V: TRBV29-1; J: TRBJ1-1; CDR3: SVGQNTEAF
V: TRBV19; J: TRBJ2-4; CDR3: ASSLGGVAKNIQY
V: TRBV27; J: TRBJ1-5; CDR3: ASSPLGSVKGNQPQH
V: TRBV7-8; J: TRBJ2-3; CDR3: ASSLGAVGETDTQY
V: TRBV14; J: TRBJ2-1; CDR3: ASSQEWGRAGNEQF
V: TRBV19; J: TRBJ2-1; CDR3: ASSIDGQGNGRNEQF
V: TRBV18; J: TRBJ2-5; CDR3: ASSPSSGYQETQY
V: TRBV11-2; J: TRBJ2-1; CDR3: ASSLTLAGANEQF
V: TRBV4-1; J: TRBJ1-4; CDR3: ASSQDPPWSAGEKLF
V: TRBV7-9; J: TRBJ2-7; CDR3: ASSPGQGRLEQY
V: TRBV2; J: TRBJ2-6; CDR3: ASSETAGGLGANVLT
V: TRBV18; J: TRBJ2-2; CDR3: ASSSSGTANTGELF
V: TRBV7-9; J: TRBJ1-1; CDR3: ASSFGSVAEAF
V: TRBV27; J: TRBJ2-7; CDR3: ASSSFPPGLELNEQY
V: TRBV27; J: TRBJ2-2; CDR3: ASKLQGITGELF
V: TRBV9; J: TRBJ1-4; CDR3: ASSVSGEQWNEKLF
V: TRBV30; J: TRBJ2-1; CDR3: AWKDPGLAYNEQF
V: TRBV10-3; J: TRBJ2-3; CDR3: AISGQTNTQY
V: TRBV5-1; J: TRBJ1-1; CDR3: ASSATGVRGTEAF
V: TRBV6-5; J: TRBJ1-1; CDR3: ASSYGGHRHTEAF
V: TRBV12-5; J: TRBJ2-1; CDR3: ASAPDGSGFYNEQF
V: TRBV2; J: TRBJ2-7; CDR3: ASSPDRGSYEQY
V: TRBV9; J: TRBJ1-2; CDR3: ASSAYSGVPLGYT
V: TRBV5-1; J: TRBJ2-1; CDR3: ASSLWGDEQF
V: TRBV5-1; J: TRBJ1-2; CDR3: ASSLQTGVDGYT
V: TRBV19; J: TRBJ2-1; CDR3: ASKQAGGYNEQF
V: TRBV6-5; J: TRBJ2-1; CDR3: ASSPARLGNEQF
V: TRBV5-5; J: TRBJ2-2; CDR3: ASSLTTGGLF
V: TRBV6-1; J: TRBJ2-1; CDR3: ATAADLTYNEQF
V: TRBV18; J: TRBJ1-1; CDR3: ASSPPSRSVGTEAF
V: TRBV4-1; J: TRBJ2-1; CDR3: ASRPGGGFGEQF
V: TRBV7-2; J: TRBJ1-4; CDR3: ASSPGQTTGIGLF
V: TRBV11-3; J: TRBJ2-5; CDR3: ASSPGTSGGIRETQY
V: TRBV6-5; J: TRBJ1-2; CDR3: ASTKERQGLRGYT
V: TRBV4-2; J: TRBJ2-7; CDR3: ASSQPTRTYEQY
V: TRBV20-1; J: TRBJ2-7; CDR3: SARTVGEQY
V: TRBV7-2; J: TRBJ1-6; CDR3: ASSLALGQVNSPLH
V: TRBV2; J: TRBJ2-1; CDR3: ASSEPSNEQF
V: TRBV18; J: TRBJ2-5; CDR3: ASSPPSLALQGTQY
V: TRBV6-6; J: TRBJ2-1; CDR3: ASSHRLATYNEQF
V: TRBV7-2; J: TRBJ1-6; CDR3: ASSLDRDRTNSPLH
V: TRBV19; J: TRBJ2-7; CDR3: ASTTGTGNSYEQY
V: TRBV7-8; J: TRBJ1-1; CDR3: ASSFSGVSEAF
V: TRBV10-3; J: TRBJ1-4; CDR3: AISETLQGGEKLF
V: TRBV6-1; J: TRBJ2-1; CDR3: ASSERGLDYNEQF
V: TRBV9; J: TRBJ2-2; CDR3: ASSSGLAGSRGAGELF